A single sample is the source of the 5 T cell receptor beta chains below, sequenced in a study of cytomegalovirus exposure and HLA in healthy donors. The repertoire was sequenced with immunoSEQ multiplex PCR; TCRdb's copy has only in-frame clones and lacks some. The data hold 50,000 to 65,000 clones, with approximately 89% observed a single time. Sequenced material: PBMCs. The receptors originated from a woman under 30 in good health and CMV-seropositive.

This chain joins TRBV4-2 and TRBJ1-2; D perhaps matches TRBD1 (6 bases). The CDR3 covers 13 residues. Trimming removed 1 base from V and 5 bases from J, with 8 bases in between. The V gene's germline CDR1 is LGHNA and CDR2 YNFKEQ. CDR3 region: CASSQVTGYGYTF. CDR3 coding DNA: TGTGCCAGCAGCCAAGTTACAGGGTATGGCTACACCTTC.

The chain combines TRBV7-2 with TRBJ2-1, with D tentatively TRBD2 (7 bases). Trimming took off 2 bases at V and 6 bases at J, with 14 bases between the two ends. CDR1 and CDR2 (germline): SGHTA, FQGNSA. The CDR3 has 15 amino acids. This CDR3 reads CASSLRWGGPNEQFF. The CDR3 DNA reads as TGTGCCAGCAGCTTAAGGTGGGGGGGCCCCAATGAGCAGTTCTTC.

This sequence joins TRBV4-2 and TRBJ1-2; tentatively, D is TRBD1 (6 bases). Between the trimmed V and J ends, which lost 4 bases and 3 bases, there was a span of 27 bases. The V gene's germline CDR1 is LGHNA and CDR2 YNFKEQ. The CDR3 runs to 19 residues. CDR3 DNA sequence: TGTGCCAGCAGCCCAGGACAGCACTCTCCGGTGGCACTCTACTATGGCTACACCTTC. Translating gives CASSPGQHSPVALYYGYTF.

This clone was picked up one time. The chain combines TRBV18 with TRBJ1-1, with 8 bases that match TRBD1. The CDR3 loop spans 16 amino acids. Germline assignment: CDR1 KGHSH and CDR2 LQKENI. With 5 bases clipped from V and 5 bases from J, the junction kept 13 bases outside the gene matches. Written as DNA, the CDR3 is TGTGCCAGCTCAACGTCTCCTACAGGGGGACAAACTGAAGCTTTCTTT. Encoded protein: CASSTSPTGGQTEAFF.

The chain links TRBV7-8 to TRBJ2-5; 8 nucleotides agree with TRBD1. The germline V gene encodes CDR1 SGHVS and CDR2 FQNEAQ. The CDR3 loop spans 14 amino acids. Trimming cost V 5 bases and J 4 bases; bases outside gene matches: 6. In DNA, the CDR3 is TGTGCCAGCAGCCAGACAGGGGTTGGAGAGACCCAGTACTTC. Its translation is CASSQTGVGETQYF.